This T cell receptor beta chain was retrieved from a study of T-cell reconstitution after alpha-beta-depleted transplantation in children. Study observations and caveats: Among T cells one year after transplant, newly produced cells accounted for most counts and diversity. In patients about two months after transplant, alpha-beta T cells reportedly arose from several hundred expanded graft clones. High day-60 TCRbeta diversity in some patients came from surviving recipient T cells and thymic progenitors.

For TCRbeta, the library was prepared with unique molecular identifiers. Each CDR3 protein gets one entry after TCRdb re-called the PCR reads with MiXCR. The table has about 300,000 distinct CDR3 sequences, around a tenth seen once. This clonotype has at least ten counts. Its antigen is unidentified. This specimen was PBMCs, taken before TCRalphabeta/CD19-depleted stem cell transplant. The receptor was isolated from a boy under three years old with acute myeloid leukemia, due to receive a stem cell transplant.

CDR3 sequence reads: CASSQKGVGNEQFF. CDR3 in DNA: TGTGCCAGCAGTCAGAAGGGGGTAGGTAATGAGCAGTTCTTC. The J gene is TRBJ2-1, the V gene TRBV12-3 or TRBV12-4; tentative D call: TRBD1 (6 bases). This CDR3 has 14 amino acids. Trimming removed 5 bases at V and 7 bases at J, with 15 bases between.